One and the same sample provided the 32 T cell receptor beta chains below, sequenced in a study of blood T cell repertoires in COVID-19. Profiled with immunoSEQ multiplex PCR; TCRdb holds only in-frame clones, not every one. The table lists fewer than 300,000 clones, roughly 80% of them singletons. The sequenced material came from peripheral blood. The receptors were gathered from a woman aged 70-85 years with active or convalescent COVID-19.

This clone was seen a few times. V and J are TRBV7-2 and TRBJ1-6, with 7 bases fitting TRBD1. With V trimmed by 5 bases and J by 9 bases, 13 bases remained unmatched. Germline V gene lookup returns CDR1 SGHTA and CDR2 FQGNSA. The CDR3 spans 16 residues. For the CDR3, the DNA is TGTGCCAGCAGCCCACGCAGGACAGGCCGCGGTTCACCCCTCCACTTT. This encodes CASSPRRTGRGSPLHF.

The genes are TRBV7-3 and TRBJ2-3; D perhaps matches TRBD1 (5 bases). The CDR3 extends over 14 amino acids. Germline V gene lookup returns CDR1 SGHTA and CDR2 FQGTGA. Between the trimmed V and J ends, which lost 5 bases and 1 base, there was a span of 10 bases. The CDR3 sequence: CASSPGWGTDTQYF. The CDR3 nucleotides read TGTGCCAGCAGCCCAGGGTGGGGCACAGATACGCAGTATTTT.

The chain is built from TRBV6-5 and TRBJ1-1; 11 bases map to TRBD1. CDR1 and CDR2 from the germline V gene are MNHEY and SVGAGI. This CDR3 has 14 residues. The V gene end was trimmed by 7 bases and the J gene end by 7 bases; junction bases not matched to a gene: 8. The CDR3 DNA is TGTGCCAGCAACTTCGGACAGGGGGCGGGTGAAGCTTTCTTT. Amino acids: CASNFGQGAGEAFF.

The chain is built from TRBV18 and TRBJ2-5; D is possibly TRBD2 (6 bases). Germline assignment: CDR1 KGHSH and CDR2 LQKENI. Trimming removed 3 bases from V and 1 base from J, with 9 bases in between. CDR3 length: 14 amino acids. The CDR3 region is CASSPVGGQETQYF. The CDR3 DNA reads as TGTGCCAGCTCACCCGTGGGAGGCCAAGAGACCCAGTACTTC. The full variable domain, with the rest looked up from reference TRBV18 and TRBJ2-5, is NAGVMQNPRHLVRRRGQEARLRCSPMKGHSHVYWYRQLPEEGLKFMVYLQKENIIDESGMPKERFSAEFPKEGPSILRIQQVVRGDSAAYFCASSPVGGQETQYFGPGTRLLVL.

This chain joins TRBV5-1 and TRBJ1-1, with D possibly being TRBD1 (6 bases). V lost 0 bases and J 2 bases, leaving 14 bases between the germline ends. The CDR3 spans 16 residues. Germline values: CDR1 SGHRS, CDR2 YFSETQ. The CDR3 nucleotides read TGCGCCAGCAGCTTGGTGGGTACACAGGGAAACACTGAAGCTTTCTTT. This gives the protein CASSLVGTQGNTEAFF.

This clone was observed a few times. V and J are TRBV7-9 and TRBJ2-7; TRBD1 is a possible D gene (5 bases). The CDR3 runs to 11 residues. The germline V gene has CDR1 SEHNR and CDR2 FQNEAQ (reference sequence). V lost 1 base and J 12 bases, leaving 10 bases between the germline ends. This CDR3 reads CASSLVGAGYF. CDR3 nucleotide sequence: TGTGCCAGCAGCTTAGTTGGGGCCGGGTACTTC.

The J gene is TRBJ1-1, the V gene TRBV18, with D perhaps TRBD1 (6 bases). The V end lost 8 bases, the J end lost 4 bases, and 23 bases lay between the germline ends. CDR3 length: 16 residues. Germline assignment: CDR1 KGHSH and CDR2 LQKENI. CDR3 coding DNA: TGTGCCAGCACACTGCAGGGGCCCCAAGTAGGCACTGAAGCTTTCTTT. It yields the protein CASTLQGPQVGTEAFF. The full variable domain, with the rest looked up from reference TRBV18 and TRBJ1-1, is NAGVMQNPRHLVRRRGQEARLRCSPMKGHSHVYWYRQLPEEGLKFMVYLQKENIIDESGMPKERFSAEFPKEGPSILRIQQVVRGDSAAYFCASTLQGPQVGTEAFFGQGTRLTVV.

The chain carries TRBV4-1 and TRBJ2-7; 9 bases fit TRBD1. This CDR3 has 18 amino acids. Trimming removed 3 bases from V and 7 bases from J; junction bases left unmatched: 19. From germline, CDR1 is MGHRA and CDR2 YSYEKL. The CDR3 nucleotides read TGCGCCAGCAGCCAGCCGACAGGGGGGGATCTTACGGAAAGGGAGCAGTACTTC. It translates to CASSQPTGGDLTEREQYF.

This clone has just a few counts. V is TRBV7-9 and J is TRBJ1-5; D gene ambiguous. Deletions cut 0 bases from V and 4 bases from J, with 7 bases between. This CDR3 is built from 14 residues. The germline CDR1 and CDR2 sequences are SEHNR and FQNEAQ (reference sequence). DNA of the CDR3: TGTGCCAGCAGCTTAGCGTTGACAAATCAGCCCCAGCATTTT. Its protein is CASSLALTNQPQHF.

V usage is TRBV6-5 and J usage is TRBJ1-2, with 9 positions matching TRBD1. This CDR3 is 15 amino acids long. Looked up from germline, CDR1 is MNHEY and CDR2 is SVGAGI. Trimming cost V 7 bases and J 8 bases; bases outside gene matches: 14. CDR3 region: CASTLGQGPSGGYTF. The DNA of the CDR3 is TGTGCCAGCACCCTAGGACAGGGGCCTTCGGGGGGCTACACCTTC.

This clone was detected only once. The rearrangement uses TRBV5-5 and TRBJ2-1; 9 nucleotides align to TRBD1. Per germline, CDR1 SGHKS and CDR2 YYEKEE (reference sequence). CDR3 length: 15 residues. After removal of 7 bases from V and 0 bases from J, the junction contained 5 bases not matched to a gene. In DNA form, the CDR3 reads TGTGCCAGCTTACAGGGGGCCCGCTCCTACAATGAGCAGTTCTTC. As protein: CASLQGARSYNEQFF. The complete variable domain, with remaining parts taken from reference TRBV5-5 and TRBJ2-1, reads DAGVTQSPTHLIKTRGQQVTLRCSPISGHKSVSWYQQVLGQGPQFIFQYYEKEERGRGNFPDRFSARQFPNYSSELNVNALLLGDSALYLCASLQGARSYNEQFFGPGTRLTVL.

The chain joins TRBV7-6 to TRBJ2-3; 12 bases agree with TRBD1. Germline values: CDR1 SGHVS, CDR2 FNYEAQ. The CDR3 covers 16 residues. After removal of 1 base from V and 6 bases from J, the junction contained 5 bases not matched to a gene. CDR3 residues: CASSLEGQGAWDTQYF. Written as DNA, the CDR3 is TGTGCCAGCAGCTTAGAGGGACAGGGGGCATGGGATACGCAGTATTTT.

V and J are TRBV5-1 and TRBJ2-7, with D possibly being TRBD1 (5 bases). CDR1 is SGHRS, CDR2 YFSETQ, per germline. The CDR3 loop spans 12 amino acids. Trimming took 1 base from V and 5 from J, leaving 7 bases between them. The DNA of the CDR3 is TGCGCCAGCAGCTTGTCAGGGAACGAGCAGTACTTC. This encodes CASSLSGNEQYF.

The chain links TRBV25-1 to TRBJ2-1; a possible D gene is TRBD2 (5 bases). The CDR3 contains 15 residues. Between the trimmed V and J ends, which lost 5 bases and 2 bases, there was a span of 13 bases. Germline V gene lookup returns CDR1 MGHDK and CDR2 SYGVNS. The CDR3 reads CASSWGVGTYNEQFF. The DNA of the CDR3 is TGTGCCAGCAGTTGGGGAGTAGGGACCTACAATGAGCAGTTCTTC.

The sample holds one count of this clone. This rearrangement joins TRBV5-1 to TRBJ2-2; D perhaps matches TRBD2 (6 bases). Trimming left V 5 bases short and J 1 base short, with 9 bases between. The CDR3 totals 14 residues. Per the germline V gene, CDR1 is SGHRS and CDR2 is YFSETQ. CDR3 protein: CASRPGGNTGELFF. The CDR3 coding sequence is TGCGCCAGCAGGCCCGGGGGGAACACCGGGGAGCTGTTTTTT.

V gene TRBV9 combines with J gene TRBJ1-6; the D gene is possibly TRBD1 (5 bases). The CDR3 has 13 amino acids. Germline V gene sequence: CDR1 SGDLS, CDR2 YYNGEE. Trimming shortened V by 6 bases and J by 7 bases, and 11 bases separated the two germline ends. The CDR3 DNA sequence: TGTGCCAGCACCGGGCAGGGAAATTCACCCCTCCACTTT. It translates to CASTGQGNSPLHF.

This chain links TRBV4-2 with TRBJ2-2, with 8 bases lining up with TRBD2. This CDR3 has 17 residues. J was trimmed by 1 base and V by 2 bases; bases with no gene match: 6. Germline CDR1 is LGHNA and CDR2 is YNFKEQ. CDR3 loop: CASSQRRLALNTGELFF. The CDR3 coding sequence is TGTGCCAGCAGCCAAAGGAGACTAGCGTTGAACACCGGGGAGCTGTTTTTT.

J is TRBJ2-5 and V is TRBV2; D is perhaps TRBD1 (5 bases). Germline CDR1 SNHLY, CDR2 FYNNEI. Trimming took 6 bases from V and 4 from J, leaving 9 bases between them. This CDR3 is built from 12 residues. The CDR3 is CASRGELETQYF. The DNA of the CDR3 is TGTGCCAGCAGAGGGGAATTAGAGACCCAGTACTTC.

The chain links TRBV12-5 to TRBJ2-5; D is perhaps TRBD2 (7 bases). Germline CDR1 and CDR2: LGHNT and FRNRAP. The CDR3 has 16 amino acids. V was pared by 6 bases and J by 0 bases, with 17 bases between. CDR3 amino acids: CASGPPAGAYQETQYF. Written as DNA, the CDR3 is TGTGCTAGTGGCCCACCGGCGGGGGCCTACCAAGAGACCCAGTACTTC.

The V and J genes are TRBV10-3 and TRBJ1-5; no firm D call. Deletions cut 0 bases from V and 5 bases from J, with 8 bases between. There are 14 residues in the CDR3. From germline, CDR1 is ENHRY and CDR2 SYGVKD. This CDR3 reads CAISESAMHQPQHF. In DNA, the CDR3 is TGTGCCATCAGTGAGTCGGCCATGCATCAGCCCCAGCATTTT.

The J gene is TRBJ1-2, the V gene TRBV11-2; D is undetermined. Trimming removed 5 bases at V and 0 bases at J, with 19 bases between. Germline-derived CDR1 and CDR2 are SGHAT and FQNNGV. The CDR3 totals 17 residues. The CDR3 region has the DNA TGTGCCAGCAGCGGGCGTACGATTAAGGCCTCTAACTATGGCTACACCTTC. Its protein product is CASSGRTIKASNYGYTF. Variable domain in full (rest from reference TRBV11-2 and TRBJ1-2): EAGVAQSPRYKIIEKRQSVAFWCNPISGHATLYWYQQILGQGPKLLIQFQNNGVVDDSQLPKDRFSAERLKGVDSTLKIQPAKLEDSAVYLCASSGRTIKASNYGYTFGSGTRLTVV.

The gene calls are TRBV30 and TRBJ2-7; 9 bases align to TRBD1. The CDR3 totals 14 residues. In germline, CDR1 is GTSNPN, CDR2 SVGIG (reference sequence). Trimming took 0 bases from V and 4 from J; bases not matched to a gene: 4. CDR3 protein: CAWSVRGTGYEQYF. Written as DNA, the CDR3 is TGTGCCTGGAGTGTACGCGGGACAGGGTACGAGCAGTACTTC.

The chain joins TRBV7-2 to TRBJ1-4; a weak D match, TRBD1 (6 bases). The germline gives CDR1 SGHTA, CDR2 FQGNSA. With 6 bases removed from V and 8 bases from J, the gap between germline ends came to 13 bases. The CDR3 contains 13 residues. This CDR3 reads CASRGGRREKLFF. In DNA, the CDR3 is TGTGCCAGCAGAGGGGGACGTAGGGAAAAACTGTTTTTT.

The CDR3 spells CASSPPGGASSYGYTF. The CDR3 coding sequence is TGTGCCAGTAGCCCCCCGGGGGGGGCCTCCAGCTATGGCTACACCTTC. The genes are TRBV19 and TRBJ1-2, with D perhaps matching TRBD1 (6 bases). Germline V gene sequence: CDR1 LNHDA, CDR2 SQIVND (reference sequence). The CDR3 has 16 amino acids. V lost 6 bases and J 4 bases, leaving 21 bases between the germline ends.

The V and J genes are TRBV9 and TRBJ2-1; the D gene is possibly TRBD1 (5 bases). Germline CDR1 is SGDLS and CDR2 is YYNGEE. The CDR3 sequence is 15 residues long. Trimming stripped 2 bases from V and 4 bases from J, with 13 bases between. The chain's CDR3 is CASSVLGAEYNEQFF. The DNA of the CDR3 is TGTGCCAGCAGCGTTCTAGGGGCAGAATACAATGAGCAGTTCTTC.

The chain joins TRBV4-2 to TRBJ2-1, with 14 bases identical to TRBD2. Germline V lookup: CDR1 LGHNA, CDR2 YNFKEQ. The CDR3 is made up of 16 amino acids. V dropped 3 bases and J dropped 8; count of bases not matched to a gene: 6. CDR3 sequence (DNA): TGTGCCAGCAGCCAGGGACTAGCGGGAGAGGTCTATGAGCAGTTCTTC. Its translation is CASSQGLAGEVYEQFF.

The chain links TRBV29-1 to TRBJ2-5; possible D gene TRBD2, 5 bases. This CDR3 is built from 13 residues. Trimming took 4 bases from V and 4 from J, leaving 13 bases between them. Germline V gene data show CDR1 as SQVTM and CDR2 as ANQGSEA. In DNA, the CDR3 is TGCAGCGTTGGCGGGTCCCGAGGAGAGACCCAGTACTTC. Amino acids: CSVGGSRGETQYF.

The rearrangement links TRBV11-2 to TRBJ2-1; a weak D match, TRBD2 (6 bases). In germline, CDR1 is SGHAT, CDR2 FQNNGV. V lost 3 bases and J lost 2, with 17 bases in between. The CDR3 length is 17 residues. CDR3 DNA: TGTGCCAGCAGCTTCAGTTCCTCTAGCGTTACCTACAATGAGCAGTTCTTC. Translation gives CASSFSSSSVTYNEQFF. Drawing the rest from reference TRBV11-2 and TRBJ2-1, the complete variable domain is EAGVAQSPRYKIIEKRQSVAFWCNPISGHATLYWYQQILGQGPKLLIQFQNNGVVDDSQLPKDRFSAERLKGVDSTLKIQPAKLEDSAVYLCASSFSSSSVTYNEQFFGPGTRLTVL.

The rearrangement links TRBV5-1 to TRBJ1-1; D gene unclear. With 4 bases removed from V and 1 base from J, the gap between germline ends came to 11 bases. Germline V gene lookup returns CDR1 SGHRS and CDR2 YFSETQ. The CDR3 consists of 14 residues. The CDR3 coding sequence is TGCGCCAGCAGCCCGCCAGGCTCGAACACTGAAGCTTTCTTT. Translated, it gives CASSPPGSNTEAFF. Based on the CDR3 plus reference TRBV5-1 and TRBJ1-1, the full variable domain is KAGVTQTPRYLIKTRGQQVTLSCSPISGHRSVSWYQQTPGQGLQFLFEYFSETQRNKGNFPGRFSGRQFSNSRSEMNVSTLELGDSALYLCASSPPGSNTEAFFGQGTRLTVV.

The chain is built from TRBV11-2 and TRBJ2-1; D unclear. Trimming removed 6 bases from V and 9 bases from J, with 12 bases in between. The CDR3 length is 12 residues. From germline, CDR1 is SGHAT and CDR2 FQNNGV. DNA for the CDR3: TGTGCCAGCAGTTCCCTTCGCGGTGAGCAGTTCTTC. Translation: CASSSLRGEQFF.

The count of this clone is one. CDR3 amino acids: CASRPSGTSGRNEQFF. DNA for the CDR3: TGTGCCAGCAGACCATCCGGGACTAGCGGGAGAAATGAGCAGTTCTTC. The chain combines TRBV7-9 with TRBJ2-1, with TRBD2 matching over 14 bases. The length of the CDR3 is 16 residues. V lost 6 bases and J lost 7; bases outside the gene matches: 8. Germline V gene lookup returns CDR1 SEHNR and CDR2 FQNEAQ (reference sequence). Variable domain in full (rest from reference TRBV7-9 and TRBJ2-1): DTGVSQNPRHKITKRGQNVTFRCDPISEHNRLYWYRQTLGQGPEFLTYFQNEAQLEKSRLLSDRFSAERPKGSFSTLEIQRTEQGDSAMYLCASRPSGTSGRNEQFFGPGTRLTVL.

The J gene is TRBJ2-1, the V gene TRBV4-2, with D uncertain. Trimming took off 0 bases at V and 6 bases at J, with 15 bases between the two ends. CDR1 is LGHNA, CDR2 YNFKEQ, per germline. This CDR3 has 16 residues. The CDR3 spells CASSQDTSRSPNEQFF. In nucleotides, the CDR3 is TGTGCCAGCAGCCAAGATACCTCCCGGTCCCCCAATGAGCAGTTCTTC.